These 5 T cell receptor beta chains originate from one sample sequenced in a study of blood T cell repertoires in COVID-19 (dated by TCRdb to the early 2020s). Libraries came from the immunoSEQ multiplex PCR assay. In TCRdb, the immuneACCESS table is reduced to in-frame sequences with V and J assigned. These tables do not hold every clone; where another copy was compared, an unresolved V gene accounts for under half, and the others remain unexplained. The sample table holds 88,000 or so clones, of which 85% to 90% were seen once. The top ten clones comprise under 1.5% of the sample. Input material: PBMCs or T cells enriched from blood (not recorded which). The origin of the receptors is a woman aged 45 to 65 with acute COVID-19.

In DNA, the CDR3 is TGTGCCAGCAGTAAAGTCGGCTCTGGAAACACCATATATTTT. This gives the protein CASSKVGSGNTIYF. The V call is TRBV25-1, the J call TRBJ1-3; D unresolved. V lost 5 bases to trimming and J lost 0 bases, with 8 bases between them. Germline assignment: CDR1 MGHDK and CDR2 SYGVNS. This CDR3 comprises 14 residues.

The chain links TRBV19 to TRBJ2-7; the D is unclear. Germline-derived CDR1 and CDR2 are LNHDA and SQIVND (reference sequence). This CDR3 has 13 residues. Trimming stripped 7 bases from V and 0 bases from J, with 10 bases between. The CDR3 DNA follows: TGTGCCAGTAAGAGCCTTAGCTCCTACGAGCAGTACTTC. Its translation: CASKSLSSYEQYF.

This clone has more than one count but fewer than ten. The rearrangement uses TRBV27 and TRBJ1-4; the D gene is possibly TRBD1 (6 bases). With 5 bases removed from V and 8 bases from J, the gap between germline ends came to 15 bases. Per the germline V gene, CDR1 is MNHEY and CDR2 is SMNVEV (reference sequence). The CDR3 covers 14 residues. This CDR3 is CASSRGALGEKLFF. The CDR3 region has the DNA TGTGCCAGCAGTCGGGGGGCGCTAGGGGAAAAACTGTTTTTT. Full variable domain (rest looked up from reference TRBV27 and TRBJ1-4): EAQVTQNPRYLITVTGKKLTVTCSQNMNHEYMSWYRQDPGLGLRQIYYSMNVEVTDKGDVPEGYKVSRKEKRNFPLILESPSPNQTSLYFCASSRGALGEKLFFGSGTQLSVL.

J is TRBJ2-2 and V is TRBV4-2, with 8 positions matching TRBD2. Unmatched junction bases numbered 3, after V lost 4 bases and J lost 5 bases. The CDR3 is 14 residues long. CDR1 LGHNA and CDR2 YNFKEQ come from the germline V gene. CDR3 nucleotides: TGTGCCAGCAGCCTTAGCGGGGCGACCGGGGAGCTGTTTTTT. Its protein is CASSLSGATGELFF.

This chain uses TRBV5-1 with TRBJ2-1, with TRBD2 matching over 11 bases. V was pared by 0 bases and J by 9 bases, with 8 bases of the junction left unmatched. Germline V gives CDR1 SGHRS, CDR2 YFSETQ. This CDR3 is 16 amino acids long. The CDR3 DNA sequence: TGCGCCAGCAGCTTGGCCTTGCTAGCGGGAGGATTTGAGCAGTTCTTC. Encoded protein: CASSLALLAGGFEQFF.